Sequencing of this TCR beta chain was carried out in a study of blood T cell repertoires in COVID-19. Across the study: COVID-19 samples from acute and convalescent phases originated in the United States, Italy and Spain.

Trimming removed 3 bases at V and 3 bases at J, with 13 bases between. The germline V gene encodes CDR1 SGHDT and CDR2 YYEEEE. The CDR3 consists of 14 residues. TCRdb's table, derived via immunoSEQ multiplex PCR, lists solely in-frame clones and lacks some. The sample yields about 240,000 clones, around 82% seen once. Specimen: peripheral blood. The chain uses TRBV5-6 and TRBJ2-7; no firm D call. The clonotype comes from an older woman with acute or convalescent COVID-19. This CDR3 reads CASSSYLTVYEQYF. The CDR3 bases are TGTGCCAGCAGCTCGTACCTAACAGTCTACGAGCAGTACTTC.